This TCR beta chain comes out of a study of T-cell reconstitution after alpha-beta-depleted transplantation in children. Unique molecular identifiers were used to barcode this TCRbeta library. In TCRdb, the PCR reads were re-called with MiXCR into one record per CDR3 protein. The sample contains a few hundred thousand distinct CDR3 sequences, 20% to 30% of which appear only once. CDR3 length: 15 residues. The germline V and J ends were trimmed by 1 base and 15 bases, with 22 bases remaining between them. Per germline, CDR1 SGHTA and CDR2 FQGNSA. Source: PBMCs, mostly from graft donor cells, taken 360 days after TCRalphabeta/CD19-depleted stem cell transplant. The receptor's source is a female patient between 2 and 15 years old who had a stem cell transplant for congenital amegakaryocytic thrombocytopenia, so the T cells may come from the graft donor. The chain uses TRBV7-2 and TRBJ2-1; D is unclear. The CDR3 DNA reads TGTGCCAGCAGCTTAGACGCGGCCAGCAAGTATCCCGGGTTCTTC. It yields the protein CASSLDAASKYPGFF.